This T cell receptor (beta chain) was recorded in a study of blood T cell repertoires in COVID-19. Looking at the study overall: Samples taken during acute and convalescent COVID-19 were collected in the United States, Italy and Spain. T cells, B-cell-depleted T cells, or PBMCs provided the cDNA or gDNA that served as material.

In the source study's methods: Estimation of nucleated cell counts relied on the amplification of reference gene primers. Clones were sequenced by immunoSEQ multiplex PCR, and TCRdb holds only the in-frame ones, with some missing. The V and J calls and clone size come from that table; D and trimming were worked out from the DNA. The sample comprises around 250,000 clones, around 83% of which are singletons, and roughly 8.6% rests with the top ten. This CDR3 has 16 residues. CDR1 is SGHTA and CDR2 is FQGNSA in the germline V gene. The trim removed 7 bases at V and 4 bases at J, leaving 7 bases unmatched.

The source of this sequence is a man aged 40-49 years with active or convalescent COVID-19. V and J are TRBV7-2 and TRBJ2-3; 14 bases line up with TRBD2. The sample consisted of peripheral blood. CDR3 region: CASILGLAGASDTQYF. CDR3 in DNA: TGTGCCAGCATCCTGGGACTAGCGGGAGCCTCAGATACGCAGTATTTT.